One T cell receptor beta chain is described in this entry. Authors' data handling: Scientists estimated how many nucleated cells there were by amplifying reference gene primers. TCRdb keeps only in-frame clones here, not all; method: immunoSEQ multiplex PCR. For V, J and clone size, that table is used; D and trimming come from the DNA. The sample consists of 70,000 to 95,000 clones, approximately 86% of them appearing once. These data are taken from a study of blood T cell repertoires in COVID-19. Looking at the study overall: Whether acute or convalescent, the COVID-19 samples came from the United States, Italy and Spain.

With V trimmed by 0 bases and J by 10 bases, 2 bases remained unmatched. This CDR3 has 12 residues. Per germline, CDR1 SGHDN and CDR2 FVKESK. The sample comprised peripheral blood. The TCR sequence derives from a woman in her seventies with acute or convalescent COVID-19. This rearrangement joins TRBV14 to TRBJ1-1, with 7 bases lining up with TRBD1. CDR3 in amino acids: CASSQDQGGAFF. The CDR3 DNA reads TGTGCCAGCAGCCAAGACCAGGGGGGAGCTTTCTTT.